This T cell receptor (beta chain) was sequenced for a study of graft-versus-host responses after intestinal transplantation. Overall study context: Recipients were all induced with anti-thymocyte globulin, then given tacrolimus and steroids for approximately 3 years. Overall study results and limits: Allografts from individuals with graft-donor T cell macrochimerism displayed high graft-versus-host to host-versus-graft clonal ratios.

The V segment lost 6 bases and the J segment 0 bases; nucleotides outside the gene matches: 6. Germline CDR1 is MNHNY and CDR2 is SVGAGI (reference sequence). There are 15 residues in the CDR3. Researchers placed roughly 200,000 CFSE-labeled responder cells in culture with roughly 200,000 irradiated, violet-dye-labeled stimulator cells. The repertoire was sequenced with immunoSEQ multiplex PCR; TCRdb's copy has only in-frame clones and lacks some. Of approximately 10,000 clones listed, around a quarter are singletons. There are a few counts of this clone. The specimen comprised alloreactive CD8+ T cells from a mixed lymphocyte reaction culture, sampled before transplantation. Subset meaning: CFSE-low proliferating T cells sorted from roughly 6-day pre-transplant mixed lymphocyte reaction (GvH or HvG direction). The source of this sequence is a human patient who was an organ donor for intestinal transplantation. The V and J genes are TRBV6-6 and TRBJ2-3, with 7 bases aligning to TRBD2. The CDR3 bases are TGTGCCAGCAGCCCAGGGACTATAAGCACAGATACGCAGTATTTT. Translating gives CASSPGTISTDTQYF.